Presented here are 3 T cell receptor beta chains from one specimen sequenced in a study of T cell responses to AZD1222 COVID-19 vaccine. Repertoires were generated with immunoSEQ multiplex PCR, while TCRdb's copy carries only in-frame clones and drops some. Counted here are some 120,000 clones, 70% to 90% occurring once; the ten biggest clones make up around 9.5%. The sample was peripheral blood, taken 28 days after the second AZD1222 dose. These receptors were collected from an adult who received the AZD1222 COVID-19 vaccine.

J is TRBJ1-1 and V is TRBV2; no reliable D call. Germline values: CDR1 SNHLY, CDR2 FYNNEI. The CDR3 runs 13 residues. V lost 2 bases and J lost 6, with 10 bases in between. As DNA, the CDR3 is TGTGCCAGCAGTGAAAGAGGAGCCTCTGAAGCTTTCTTT. This encodes CASSERGASEAFF.

The CDR3 bases are TGCGCCAGCAGTGCAACTAGTAGGGCAGATACGCAGTATTTT. This gives the protein CASSATSRADTQYF. This chain connects TRBV10-2 to TRBJ2-3; D is perhaps TRBD2 (5 bases). The CDR3 runs 14 residues. Germline CDR1 WSHSY, CDR2 SAAADI. V lost 4 bases to trimming and J lost 4 bases, with 12 bases between them.

This clone was seen a handful of times. The genes are TRBV7-3 and TRBJ2-1; TRBD2 matches 12 bases. Trimming took 6 bases from V and 5 from J; bases not matched to a gene: 8. Per the germline V gene, CDR1 is SGHTA and CDR2 is FQGTGA. This CDR3 has 16 residues. The CDR3 here is CASSPSRLAGDNEQFF. Here the CDR3 DNA reads TGTGCCAGCAGTCCTTCCCGACTAGCGGGGGACAATGAGCAGTTCTTC.